The 8 T cell receptor beta chains presented below share a single source sample, sequenced in a study of T cell repertoires in cytomegalovirus infection. No antigens are known for them. TCRdb processed the reads anew with MiXCR; each CDR3 protein has one entry. Seen here are fewer than 1,000,000 distinct CDR3 sequences, roughly 30% observed once, and the top ten hold over 12%. The sample here was cultured CD8+ T cells from PBMCs, taken from culture after CMV antigen stimulation. The receptors shown here come from a human donor in good health (CMV status not recorded). Some clones in this sample may be carry-over from other donors' samples.

Comments on this clonotype: Given a much more abundant clone one base away, this may be a read error. The chain employs TRBV6-2 or TRBV6-3 and TRBJ1-2; 7 nucleotides match TRBD1. The CDR3 totals 15 residues. Germline CDR1 and CDR2: MNHEY and SVGEGT. CDR3 coding DNA: TGTGCCTGCAGTGAAGGACAGGCCGCTAACTATGGCTACACCTTC. It is translated as CACSEGQAANYGYTF.

The chain has TRBV19 and TRBJ2-1; 8 bases are a match to TRBD2. The junction had 8 bases not matched to a gene; V was cut back by 4 bases and J by 0 bases. The CDR3 contains 17 residues. The germline V gene encodes CDR1 LNHDA and CDR2 SQIVND (reference sequence). The CDR3 DNA reads as TGTGCCAGTAGTAGTAGAGCGGGGGACCGCTCCTACAATGAGCAGTTCTTC. It yields the protein CASSSRAGDRSYNEQFF. Together with reference TRBV19 and TRBJ2-1, the CDR3 gives the full variable domain: DGGITQSPKYLFRKEGQNVTLSCEQNLNHDAMYWYRQDPGQGLRLIYYSQIVNDFQKGDIAEGYSVSREKKESFPLTVTSAQKNPTAFYLCASSSRAGDRSYNEQFFGPGTRLTVL.

This clonotype was detected ten times or more. The rearrangement links TRBV7-6 to TRBJ2-7; D may be TRBD2 (5 bases). Germline lookup yields CDR1 SGHVS and CDR2 FNYEAQ. V was cut by 2 bases and J by 6 bases, with 32 bases left in between. CDR3 length: 20 residues. DNA for the CDR3: TGTGCCAGCAGCTTATATCGCCCTCAAACGGGGATGGTAATGAGGAGCGAGCAGTACTTC. It codes for CASSLYRPQTGMVMRSEQYF.

The rearrangement links TRBV9 to TRBJ1-6; the D gene is possibly TRBD1 (5 bases). The CDR3 loop spans 15 amino acids. Trimming removed 7 bases from V and 7 bases from J, with 18 bases in between. CDR1 is SGDLS, CDR2 YYNGEE, per germline. The CDR3 sequence is CASHPGGELNSPLHF. The DNA for the CDR3 is TGTGCCAGCCATCCTGGGGGAGAATTGAATTCACCCCTCCACTTT.

As regards this clonotype: Its ends do not fully match the called genes, so a read error is possible. The chain employs TRBV28 and TRBJ1-6, with D hard to call. The CDR3 extends over 17 amino acids. The germline V gene encodes CDR1 MDHEN and CDR2 SYDVKM. DNA of the CDR3: TGTGCCGGCAGTTCTGCGCCCCCCGAAAGCTATAATTCACCCCTCCACTTT. Protein sequence: CAGSSAPPESYNSPLHF.

The chain carries TRBV12-3 or TRBV12-4 and TRBJ2-1; a weak D match, TRBD2 (7 bases). Trimming removed 6 bases from V and 7 bases from J, with 13 bases in between. The CDR3 contains 13 residues. In nucleotides, the CDR3 is TGTGCCAGCAGCGGGGGGCCGGGGAATGAGCAGTTCTTC. Residues: CASSGGPGNEQFF.

The J gene is TRBJ2-7, the V gene TRBV12-3 or TRBV12-4; D is unresolved. The CDR3 length is 15 residues. Trimming removed 1 base from V and 5 bases from J, with 15 bases in between. The CDR3 DNA reads as TGTGCCAGCAGTTTAGGTCCGCGGACCAGCCACGAGCAGTACTTC. As protein: CASSLGPRTSHEQYF.

The rearrangement links TRBV20-1 to TRBJ2-1; 12 nucleotides align to TRBD2. Germline V lookup: CDR1 DFQATT, CDR2 SNEGSKA (reference sequence). CDR3 length: 14 residues. V lost 1 base, J lost 8 bases, and 3 bases stayed unmatched. The CDR3: CSARASGGADEQFF. DNA for the CDR3: TGCAGTGCTAGAGCTAGCGGGGGGGCAGATGAGCAGTTCTTC.